Below are 26 T cell receptor beta chains sequenced from a single sample in a study of cytomegalovirus exposure and HLA in healthy donors. PCR employed 60 Vbeta and 13 Jbeta primers. The method was immunoSEQ multiplex PCR; TCRdb's version includes in-frame clones alone and lacks a portion of them. The sample carries around 150,000 clones, around 80% recorded once. Sequenced: PBMCs. The receptor set was obtained from a man aged 25 to 45 in good health.

This clone was observed a single time. J is TRBJ1-6 and V is TRBV10-3; no definite D call. From germline, CDR1 is ENHRY and CDR2 SYGVKD. Trimming stripped 4 bases from V and 8 bases from J, with 12 bases between. The CDR3 totals 14 residues. CDR3 amino acids: CAISAVQEDSPLHF. The CDR3 bases are TGTGCCATCAGTGCGGTTCAGGAAGATTCACCCCTCCACTTT.

The chain couples TRBV6-5 to TRBJ2-1; a weak D match, TRBD2 (6 bases). CDR3 length: 13 amino acids. V was clipped by 8 bases and J by 9 bases, with 17 bases between them. Germline loops: CDR1 MNHEY, CDR2 SVGAGI. The CDR3 DNA sequence: TGTGCCAGCTCGGGCGGACTCGGGGGTGAGCAGTTCTTC. Translated, it gives CASSGGLGGEQFF.

To note about this clone: This specimen includes other DNA sequences encoding the same CDR3. The chain has TRBV28 and TRBJ1-4, with 10 bases identical to TRBD1. Germline CDR1 reads MDHEN; CDR2 reads SYDVKM. The CDR3 covers 16 residues. V was pared by 6 bases and J by 7 bases, with 11 bases of the junction left unmatched. CDR3 region: CASSSPGTGESEKLFF. As DNA, the CDR3 is TGTGCCAGCAGCTCCCCTGGGACAGGGGAGAGTGAAAAACTGTTTTTT.

The chain is built from TRBV5-1 and TRBJ2-1; D call uncertain. The CDR3 runs to 11 residues. Germline V gene data show CDR1 as SGHRS and CDR2 as YFSETQ. V gave up 5 bases and J gave up 5 bases, with 5 bases separating them. The CDR3 bases are TGCGCCAGCAGGTTAGACAATGAGCAGTTCTTC. Its translation is CASRLDNEQFF.

The V call is TRBV27, the J call TRBJ1-5; tentative D call: TRBD1 (5 bases). V lost 6 bases and J lost 2, with 20 bases in between. Per the germline V gene, CDR1 is MNHEY and CDR2 is SMNVEV (reference sequence). There are 17 residues in the CDR3. In nucleotides, the CDR3 is TGTGCCAGCAGCCCTGGGGAGGGGCAGTGGGGCAATCAGCCCCAGCATTTT. Translation gives CASSPGEGQWGNQPQHF.

The gene calls are TRBV27 and TRBJ2-5, with TRBD2 matching over 12 bases. The V segment lost 5 bases and the J segment 4 bases; nucleotides outside the gene matches: 5. The CDR3 consists of 15 residues. CDR1 and CDR2 (germline): MNHEY, SMNVEV (reference sequence). CDR3 region: CASSLLAGGGETQYF. The CDR3 DNA reads TGTGCCAGCAGTCTACTAGCGGGAGGAGGAGAGACCCAGTACTTC.

The rearrangement joins TRBV19 to TRBJ2-5; 11 bases fit TRBD2. CDR3 length equals 18 residues. Germline loops: CDR1 LNHDA, CDR2 SQIVND (reference sequence). The trim removed 10 bases at V and 0 bases at J, leaving 16 bases unmatched. CDR3 sequence (DNA): TGTGCCACTAAACCCGGCGGACTAGCGGGTGTGTACCAAGAGACCCAGTACTTC. This codes for CATKPGGLAGVYQETQYF.

This chain connects TRBV7-9 to TRBJ1-1; D gene ambiguous. CDR3 length: 11 amino acids. Looked up from germline, CDR1 is SEHNR and CDR2 is FQNEAQ (reference sequence). V lost 5 bases to trimming and J lost 6 bases, with 7 bases between them. In DNA form, the CDR3 reads TGTGCCAGCAGCCCCACTTCTGAAGCTTTCTTT. The encoded protein is CASSPTSEAFF.

This chain connects TRBV6-5 to TRBJ2-3; 7 nucleotides agree with TRBD2. With 6 bases clipped from V and 2 bases from J, the junction kept 5 bases outside the gene matches. The germline gives CDR1 MNHEY, CDR2 SVGAGI. The CDR3 sequence is 14 residues long. The CDR3 DNA is TGTGCCAGCAGAGGAGCGGGAACCACAGATACGCAGTATTTT. Amino acids: CASRGAGTTDTQYF.

Remarks on this clone: Relative to the germline gene, one junction end is altered; a read error may explain this. The V call is TRBV5-8, the J call TRBJ2-4; D is unclear. CDR3 length equals 12 residues. Germline V gene lookup returns CDR1 SGHTS and CDR2 YDEGEE. CDR3 region: CASSLARNIQYF. The CDR3 region has the DNA TGTGCCAGCAGCTTGGCCAGAAACATTCAGTACTTC.

The V call is TRBV6-4, the J call TRBJ2-3; 8 bases align to TRBD1. CDR1 is MRHNA, CDR2 SNTAGT, per germline. The CDR3 runs to 16 residues. V trimming: 5 bases; J trimming: 0 bases; junction bases outside the gene matches: 7. The CDR3 sequence is CASSYSSGGSTDTQYF. CDR3 in DNA: TGTGCCAGCAGTTATTCATCAGGGGGCAGCACAGATACGCAGTATTTT.

The rearrangement uses TRBV30 and TRBJ1-3; weak D call: TRBD1 (6 bases). There are 15 residues in the CDR3. CDR1 is GTSNPN, CDR2 SVGIG, per germline (reference sequence). Trimming removed 1 base from V and 9 bases from J, with 19 bases in between. The CDR3 is CAWSALGGAVSTIYF. CDR3 in DNA: TGTGCCTGGAGTGCCCTAGGGGGAGCCGTGTCCACCATATATTTT.

The J gene is TRBJ2-7, the V gene TRBV19; TRBD1 matches 8 bases. CDR1 is LNHDA, CDR2 SQIVND, per germline (reference sequence). The CDR3 runs 13 residues. V lost 4 bases, J lost 3 bases, and 2 bases stayed unmatched. The CDR3 DNA reads as TGTGCCAGTAGTAACACAGGGGGCTACGAGCAGTACTTC. Its protein is CASSNTGGYEQYF.

The CDR3 is CASSAYRAIEQFF. The DNA for the CDR3 is TGCGCCAGCAGCGCCTACAGAGCCATTGAGCAGTTCTTC. The chain links TRBV5-1 to TRBJ2-1; the D is unclear. V was clipped by 4 bases and J by 9 bases, with 14 bases between them. The germline V gene encodes CDR1 SGHRS and CDR2 YFSETQ. The CDR3 spans 13 residues.

V and J are TRBV7-9 and TRBJ2-2; 7 bases match TRBD2. The germline V gene has CDR1 SEHNR and CDR2 FQNEAQ (reference sequence). The CDR3 runs 12 residues. The V gene end was trimmed by 11 bases and the J gene end by 7 bases; junction bases not matched to a gene: 7. For the CDR3, the DNA is TGTGCCGGGGGACTATCGTTCGGGGAGCTGTTTTTT. As protein: CAGGLSFGELFF.

To note about this clone: Compared with germline, one end of the junction differs, possibly owing to a read error. Written as DNA, the CDR3 is TGTTCCAGCAGCTCGAATGACAGGGCGCACTATAGATTT. Amino acids: CSSSSNDRAHYRF. The chain has TRBV7-9 and TRBJ1-2; 7 bases agree with TRBD1. Germline CDR1 and CDR2: SEHNR and FQNEAQ (reference sequence). CDR3 length: 13 amino acids.

There are a few counts of this clone. This chain joins TRBV7-2 and TRBJ2-2; D is unresolved. Germline values: CDR1 SGHTA, CDR2 FQGNSA. The CDR3 contains 13 residues. Trimming took 7 bases from V and 6 from J, leaving 12 bases between them. DNA for the CDR3: TGTGCCAGCAACCTCCGCCCGGCCGGGGAGCTGTTTTTT. Amino acids: CASNLRPAGELFF.

The V and J genes are TRBV28 and TRBJ2-3; 10 bases match TRBD1. CDR1 and CDR2 from the germline V gene are MDHEN and SYDVKM. This CDR3 is 14 amino acids long. V trimming: 10 bases; J trimming: 1 base; junction bases outside the gene matches: 5. This chain's CDR3 is CAIPGTGGTDTQYF. The DNA for the CDR3 is TGTGCCATCCCCGGGACAGGGGGCACAGATACGCAGTATTTT.

The V gene is TRBV6-5, the J gene TRBJ2-7; D might be TRBD1 (6 bases). V was pared by 6 bases and J by 3 bases, with 9 bases between. The CDR3 length is 12 residues. Per germline, CDR1 MNHEY and CDR2 SVGAGI. CDR3 in DNA: TGTGCCAGCAGAGGACAGTTCTACGAGCAGTACTTC. Translating gives CASRGQFYEQYF.

This CDR3 reads CASNREHYGYTF. In DNA form, the CDR3 reads TGTGCCAGCAACCGGGAGCACTATGGCTACACCTTC. This rearrangement joins TRBV25-1 to TRBJ1-2, with no clear D. Germline CDR1 MGHDK, CDR2 SYGVNS. Trimming left V 7 bases short and J 3 bases short, with 9 bases between. The CDR3 length is 12 residues.

The rearrangement joins TRBV27 to TRBJ2-1, with 7 bases lining up with TRBD2. The CDR3 length is 16 residues. With V trimmed by 8 bases and J by 0 bases, 10 bases remained unmatched. Germline CDR1 is MNHEY and CDR2 is SMNVEV (reference sequence). CDR3 sequence (DNA): TGTGCCAGCGCGACGAGGGGCGGGAGCTCCTACAATGAGCAGTTCTTC. Translating it yields CASATRGGSSYNEQFF.

In this sample, this clone turned up many times. CDR3 in DNA: TGTGCCAGCAGACTCCGGGACAGCTCTGGAAACACCATATATTTT. It is translated as CASRLRDSSGNTIYF. This sequence joins TRBV14 and TRBJ1-3, with 7 positions matching TRBD1. Germline-derived CDR1 and CDR2 are SGHDN and FVKESK. J lost 0 bases, V lost 6 bases, and 5 bases had no gene match. The CDR3 is 15 amino acids.

The CDR3 sequence is CASSRDRGQEQYF. The CDR3 region has the DNA TGCGCCAGCAGCCGGGACAGGGGGCAGGAGCAGTACTTC. The chain employs TRBV4-3 and TRBJ2-7; 12 nucleotides line up with TRBD1. In germline, CDR1 is LGHNA, CDR2 YSLEER. The CDR3 contains 13 residues. The junction had 2 bases not matched to a gene; V was cut back by 4 bases and J by 7 bases.

J is TRBJ1-2 and V is TRBV9; 7 bases are shared with TRBD1. Trimming removed 3 bases from V and 8 bases from J; junction bases left unmatched: 10. This CDR3 is 14 amino acids long. Looked up from germline, CDR1 is SGDLS and CDR2 is YYNGEE. The CDR3 protein is CASSERQGVGGYTF. Written as DNA, the CDR3 is TGTGCCAGCAGCGAGCGACAGGGCGTAGGCGGCTACACCTTC.

V and J are TRBV4-3 and TRBJ2-1, with D possibly TRBD2 on 5 matching bases. The V end lost 0 bases, the J end lost 0 bases, and 9 bases lay between the germline ends. The CDR3 spans 16 residues. Germline V gene data show CDR1 as LGHNA and CDR2 as YSLEER. CDR3 protein: CASSQERGYSYNEQFF. In DNA form, the CDR3 reads TGCGCCAGCAGCCAAGAAAGAGGGTACTCCTACAATGAGCAGTTCTTC.

This chain connects TRBV18 to TRBJ2-6; perhaps TRBD1 as D (6 bases). This CDR3 is 17 amino acids long. Germline V gene data show CDR1 as KGHSH and CDR2 as LQKENI. V was trimmed by 2 bases and J by 2 bases, leaving 13 bases between them. CDR3 in DNA: TGTGCCAGCTCACCATACAGGGTACTGGCTGGGGCCAACGTCCTGACTTTC. It translates to CASSPYRVLAGANVLTF.